The clone carrying this T cell receptor beta chain has just a few counts. No antigen is known for it. This record belongs to a study of beta chain features in type 1 diabetes. This CDR3 contains 14 residues. V was cut by 6 bases and J by 5 bases, with 13 bases left in between. The germline gives CDR1 MNHEY, CDR2 SVGAGI. Findings and caveats of the study: There was a moderate but significant shortening of TCRB CDR3s in all four CD4+ subsets of Type 1 diabetes patients. Amplification by PCR could prefer shorter templates, with the same effect in patients and controls.

Expressed TCRB transcripts were sequenced because the entire RNA isolate underwent reverse transcription. Only in-frame clones appear in the TCRdb table, and some are missing; sequencing was by immunoSEQ multiplex PCR. The sample gives a few hundred thousand clones, around 13% of which show up once; approximately 0.011% is in the top ten. This chain links TRBV6-5 with TRBJ2-2, with a tentative D call TRBD2 (5 bases). The receptor comes from a woman under 30 with type 1 diabetes. The specimen sequenced was naive CD4+ T cells from blood. The CDR3 reads CASSSPGGTGELFF. In DNA form, the CDR3 reads TGTGCCAGCAGCTCCCCCGGCGGGACCGGGGAGCTGTTTTTT.